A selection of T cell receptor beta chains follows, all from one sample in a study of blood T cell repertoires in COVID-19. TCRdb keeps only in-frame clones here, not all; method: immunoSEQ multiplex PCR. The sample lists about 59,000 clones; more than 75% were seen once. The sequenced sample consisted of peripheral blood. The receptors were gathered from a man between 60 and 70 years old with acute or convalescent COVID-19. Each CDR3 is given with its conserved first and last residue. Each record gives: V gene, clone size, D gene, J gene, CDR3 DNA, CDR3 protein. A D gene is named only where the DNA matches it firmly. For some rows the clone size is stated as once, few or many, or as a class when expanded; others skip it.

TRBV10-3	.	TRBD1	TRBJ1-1	TGTGCCATGGCCGGGACAGAGAACACTGAAGCTTTCTTT	CAMAGTENTEAFF
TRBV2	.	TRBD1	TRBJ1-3	TGTGCCAGCAGCTTCGACAGGGCTGGAAACACCATATATTTT	CASSFDRAGNTIYF
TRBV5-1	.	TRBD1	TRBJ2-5	TGCGCCAGCAGCTTCGCGCCAGGGGGCGCGGAGACCCAGTACTTC	CASSFAPGGAETQYF
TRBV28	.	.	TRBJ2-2	TGTGCCAGCAGTTTTCGGGGCACCGGGGAGCTGTTTTTT	CASSFRGTGELFF
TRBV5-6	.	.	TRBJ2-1	TGTGCCAGCAGCTTGGTGGGGGGGCCGATGGATGAGCAGTTCTTC	CASSLVGGPMDEQFF
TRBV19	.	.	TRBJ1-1	TGTGCCAGCTCACCCCGCGCGAGCACCATGAACACTGAAGCTTTCTTT	CASSPRASTMNTEAFF
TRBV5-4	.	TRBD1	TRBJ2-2	TGTGCCAGCAGCTTCGGCCCAAGGACAGGGAGCACCGGGGAGCTGTTTTTT	CASSFGPRTGSTGELFF
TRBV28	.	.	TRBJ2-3	TGTGCCAGCAGTTTGTTGTGGACCGGCCAGGGTACGCAGTATTTT	CASSLLWTGQGTQYF
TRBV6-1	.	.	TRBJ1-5	TGTGCCAGCAGTGAAACAGGACACCTTAGCAATCAGCCCCAGCATTTT	CASSETGHLSNQPQHF
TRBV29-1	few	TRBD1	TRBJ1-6	TGCAGCGCCACGGGACAGGGGAGCAATTCACCCCTCCACTTT	CSATGQGSNSPLHF
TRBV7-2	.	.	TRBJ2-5	TGTGCCAGCAGCTCACGGGGGCGGAGCCAGGGGGTAGAGACCCAGTACTTC	CASSSRGRSQGVETQYF
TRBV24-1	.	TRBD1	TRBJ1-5	TGTGCCACCAGTGAGAAGACAGGGGGCAATCAGCCCCAGCATTTT	CATSEKTGGNQPQHF
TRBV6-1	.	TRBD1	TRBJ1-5	TGTGCCAGCAGTGAATCGGGACAGCAAAATCAGCCCCAGCATTTT	CASSESGQQNQPQHF
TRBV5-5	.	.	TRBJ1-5	TGTGCCAGCAGCTTGACCTCAGGGGTTGGTCAGCCCCAGCATTTT	CASSLTSGVGQPQHF
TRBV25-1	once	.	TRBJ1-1	TGTGCCAGCAGTGAATGGGGCGTCCAAGCCGCTTTCTTT	CASSEWGVQAAFF
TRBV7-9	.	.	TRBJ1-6	TGTGCCAGCAGCCACCCCCCCACGGGACTCTTTAATTCACCCCTCCACTTT	CASSHPPTGLFNSPLHF
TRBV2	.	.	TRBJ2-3	TGTGCCAGCAGTGGGGGAGCGGGTACGCAGTATTTT	CASSGGAGTQYF
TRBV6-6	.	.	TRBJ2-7	TGTGCCAGCGCCACAGGGTCCTACTACGAGCAGTACTTC	CASATGSYYEQYF
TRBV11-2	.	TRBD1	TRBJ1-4	TGTGCCAGCAGATCTGACAGGGCCGGAGAAAAACTGTTTTTT	CASRSDRAGEKLFF
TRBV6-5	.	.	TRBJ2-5	TGTGCCAGCAGTCTAGGGGGGGAAGAGACCCAGTACTTC	CASSLGGEETQYF
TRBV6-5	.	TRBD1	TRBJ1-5	TGTGCCAGCAGTTCCGCACCAGGGGGACATCAGCCCCAGCATTTT	CASSSAPGGHQPQHF
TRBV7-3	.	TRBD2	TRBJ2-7	TGTGCCAGCAGTATTAGCGGGGGGCCGTACTACGAGCAGTACTTC	CASSISGGPYYEQYF
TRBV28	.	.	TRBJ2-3	TGTGCCAGCCAACTACGCGGAACCACAGATACGCAGTATTTT	CASQLRGTTDTQYF